This T cell receptor (beta chain) was documented in a study of hypomethylating agent response in myelodysplastic syndrome. About the research overall: Complete response or hematologic improvement counted as response; others were non-responders. The study, taken as a whole, reports: Across all patients and within response groups, hypomethylating treatment left richness, diversity and clonality without significant change.

CDR1 and CDR2 from the germline V gene are MGHRA and YSYEKL. With 4 bases removed from V and 5 bases from J, the gap between germline ends came to 24 bases. This CDR3 has 18 amino acids. The data were produced by immunoSEQ multiplex PCR, yet TCRdb's version contains in-frame clones alone and is incomplete. The table has 10,000 to 11,000 clones, more than 80% seen once. Points on this clone: Its matching antigen is unknown.

The source was bone marrow, collected before or after starting hypomethylating agent treatment for myelodysplastic syndrome (not recorded which). The chain uses TRBV4-1 and TRBJ2-1; D gene unclear. The receptor was derived from a human donor with myelodysplastic syndrome. CDR3 protein: CASSLPSLGQLIDNEQFF. CDR3 in DNA: TGCGCCAGCAGCCTCCCCTCCCTGGGTCAACTCATAGACAATGAGCAGTTCTTC.